The 11 T cell receptor beta chains below come from one sample, sequenced in a study of blood T cell repertoires in COVID-19. Profiled with immunoSEQ multiplex PCR; TCRdb holds only in-frame clones, not every one. This sample carries more than 55,000 clones, around 73% of them seen once, and the ten largest clones take roughly a fifth. Sequenced input: peripheral blood. These receptors all come from an older man with active or convalescent COVID-19.

This clone was seen only once. This sequence joins TRBV3-1 (or the pseudogene TRBV3-2) and TRBJ1-2; D is unclear. Trimming left V 1 base short and J 5 bases short, with 8 bases between. The CDR3 loop spans 13 amino acids. Germline CDR1 reads LGHDT; CDR2 reads YNNKEL (reference sequence). In nucleotides, the CDR3 is TGTGCCAGCAGCCAAGGCGGCGGTTATGGCTACACCTTC. This gives the protein CASSQGGGYGYTF.

The V and J genes are TRBV7-8 and TRBJ2-5; D is uncertain. Germline loops: CDR1 SGHVS, CDR2 FQNEAQ. CDR3 length equals 14 residues. The V gene lost 1 base and the J gene lost 2 bases, with 8 bases spanning the gap. CDR3 sequence: CASSLDLGQETQYF. CDR3 nucleotide sequence: TGTGCCAGCAGCTTAGATCTCGGTCAAGAGACCCAGTACTTC.

This clone appeared a few times. V gene TRBV3-1 (or the pseudogene TRBV3-2) combines with J gene TRBJ1-1, with 7 bases identical to TRBD1. The germline gives CDR1 LGHDT, CDR2 YNNKEL (reference sequence). The CDR3 extends over 15 amino acids. Trimming removed 4 bases from V and 4 bases from J; junction bases left unmatched: 9. The CDR3 sequence: CASSRYEGARTEAFF. The CDR3 DNA reads TGTGCCAGCAGCCGCTATGAGGGGGCGCGCACTGAAGCTTTCTTT.

The CDR3: CASSKGTGVSGNTIYF. The CDR3, as DNA: TGTGCCAGCAGTAAAGGGACAGGGGTCTCTGGAAACACCATATATTTT. The chain couples TRBV6-1 to TRBJ1-3, with 10 nucleotides matching TRBD1. The CDR3 length is 16 residues. Unmatched junction bases numbered 4, after V lost 5 bases and J lost 0 bases. In germline, CDR1 is MNHNS, CDR2 SASEGT.

This clone showed up just once. The chain is built from TRBV7-2 and TRBJ2-5; 7 positions agree with TRBD2. The CDR3 is made up of 17 amino acids. Trimming removed 3 bases from V and 5 bases from J; junction bases left unmatched: 15. Germline-derived CDR1 and CDR2 are SGHTA and FQGNSA. The CDR3 coding sequence is TGTGCCAGCAGCTTTGGAACCCTAGCGGAGTGGGGTGAGACCCAGTACTTC. Encoded protein: CASSFGTLAEWGETQYF.

This chain connects TRBV5-8 to TRBJ2-1; possible D gene TRBD2, 5 bases. This CDR3 has 15 amino acids. V was trimmed by 2 bases and J by 4 bases, leaving 13 bases between them. The germline V gene encodes CDR1 SGHTS and CDR2 YDEGEE. Here the CDR3 reads CASSLGLSIYNEQFF. The CDR3 DNA follows: TGTGCCAGCAGCTTAGGACTGTCGATTTACAATGAGCAGTTCTTC.

The chain joins TRBV18 to TRBJ1-2; D might be TRBD1 (6 bases). The CDR3 has 14 residues. Germline CDR1 reads KGHSH; CDR2 reads LQKENI. The V gene lost 3 bases and the J gene lost 8 bases, with 16 bases spanning the gap. CDR3 coding DNA: TGTGCCAGCTCACCGGCGACAGGTGTTCGAGGCTACACCTTC. It is translated as CASSPATGVRGYTF.

V usage is TRBV29-1 and J usage is TRBJ1-5; 8 bases map to TRBD1. J was trimmed by 1 base and V by 4 bases; bases with no gene match: 0. CDR1 and CDR2 (germline): SQVTM, ANQGSEA. CDR3 length equals 13 residues. CDR3 residues: CSVGQGSNQPQHF. CDR3 DNA: TGCAGCGTTGGACAGGGGAGCAATCAGCCCCAGCATTTT.

This clone was counted only a few times. The rearrangement joins TRBV6-6 to TRBJ2-1, with 8 positions matching TRBD1. V gave up 5 bases and J gave up 9 bases; unmatched junction bases: 18. This CDR3 is 17 amino acids long. CDR1 MNHNY and CDR2 SVGAGI come from the germline V gene (reference sequence). The CDR3 reads CASSRDMGQVVYFEQFF. The CDR3 coding sequence is TGTGCCAGCAGTCGCGATATGGGACAGGTGGTCTACTTTGAGCAGTTCTTC.

The V call is TRBV6-1, the J call TRBJ2-7; D might be TRBD1 (6 bases). The V end lost 3 bases, the J end lost 0 bases, and 9 bases lay between the germline ends. The CDR3 runs to 14 residues. CDR1 and CDR2 (germline): MNHNS, SASEGT. The CDR3 spells CASSETGPSYEQYF. The CDR3 DNA reads as TGTGCCAGCAGTGAGACAGGACCCTCCTACGAGCAGTACTTC.

This sequence joins TRBV5-1 and TRBJ1-1; 7 bases map to TRBD1. The V segment lost 1 base and the J segment 1 base; nucleotides outside the gene matches: 4. Germline V lookup: CDR1 SGHRS, CDR2 YFSETQ. The CDR3 extends over 15 amino acids. The DNA for the CDR3 is TGCGCCAGCAGCTTGAGGGGGCCTGAGAACACTGAAGCTTTCTTT. Translation gives CASSLRGPENTEAFF. Full variable domain (remainder filled in from reference TRBV5-1 and TRBJ1-1): KAGVTQTPRYLIKTRGQQVTLSCSPISGHRSVSWYQQTPGQGLQFLFEYFSETQRNKGNFPGRFSGRQFSNSRSEMNVSTLELGDSALYLCASSLRGPENTEAFFGQGTRLTVV.